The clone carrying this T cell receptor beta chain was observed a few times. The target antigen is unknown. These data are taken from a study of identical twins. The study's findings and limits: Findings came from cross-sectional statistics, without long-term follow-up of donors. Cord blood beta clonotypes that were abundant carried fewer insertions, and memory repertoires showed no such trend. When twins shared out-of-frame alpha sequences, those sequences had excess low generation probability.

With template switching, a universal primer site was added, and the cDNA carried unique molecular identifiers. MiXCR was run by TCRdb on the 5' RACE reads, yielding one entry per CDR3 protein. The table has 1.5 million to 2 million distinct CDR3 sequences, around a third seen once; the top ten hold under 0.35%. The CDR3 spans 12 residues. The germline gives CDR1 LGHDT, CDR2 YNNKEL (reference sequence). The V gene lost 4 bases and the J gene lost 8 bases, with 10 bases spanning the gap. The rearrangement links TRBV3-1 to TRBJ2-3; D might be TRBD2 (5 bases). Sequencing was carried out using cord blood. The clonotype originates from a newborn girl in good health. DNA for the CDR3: TGTGCCAGCAGCCCACGCCGGGGTACGCAGTATTTT. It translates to CASSPRRGTQYF.